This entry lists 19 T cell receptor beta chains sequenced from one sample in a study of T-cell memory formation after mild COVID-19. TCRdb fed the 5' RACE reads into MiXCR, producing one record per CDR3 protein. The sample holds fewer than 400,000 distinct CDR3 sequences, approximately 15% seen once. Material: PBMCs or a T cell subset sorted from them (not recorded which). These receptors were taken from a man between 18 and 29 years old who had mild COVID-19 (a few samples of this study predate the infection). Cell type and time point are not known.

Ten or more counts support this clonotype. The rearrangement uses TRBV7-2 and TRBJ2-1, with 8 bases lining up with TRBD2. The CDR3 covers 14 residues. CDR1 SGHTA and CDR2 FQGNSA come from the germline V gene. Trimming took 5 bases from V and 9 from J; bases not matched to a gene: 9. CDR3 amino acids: CASSGDRGGREQFF. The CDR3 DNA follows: TGTGCCAGCAGCGGCGACCGGGGGGGTCGTGAGCAGTTCTTC.

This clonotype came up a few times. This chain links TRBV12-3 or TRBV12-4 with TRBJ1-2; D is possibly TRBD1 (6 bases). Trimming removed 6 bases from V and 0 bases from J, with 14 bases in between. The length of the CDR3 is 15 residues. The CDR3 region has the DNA TGTGCCAGCAGCCCCGGGACACTAACTAACTATGGCTACACCTTC. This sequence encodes CASSPGTLTNYGYTF.

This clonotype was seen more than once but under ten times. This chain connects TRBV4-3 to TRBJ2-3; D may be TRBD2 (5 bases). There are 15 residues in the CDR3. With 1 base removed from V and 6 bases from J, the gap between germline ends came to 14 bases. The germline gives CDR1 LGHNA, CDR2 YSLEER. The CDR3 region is CASSQGNQRWDTQYF. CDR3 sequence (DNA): TGCGCCAGCAGCCAAGGGAATCAGCGGTGGGATACGCAGTATTTT.

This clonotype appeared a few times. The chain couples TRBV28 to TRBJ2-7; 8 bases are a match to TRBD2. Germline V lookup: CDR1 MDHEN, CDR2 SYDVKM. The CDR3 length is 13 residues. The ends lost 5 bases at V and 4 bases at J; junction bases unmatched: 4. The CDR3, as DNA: TGTGCCAGCAGTATCGGGGGGGCGTACGAGCAGTACGTC. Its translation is CASSIGGAYEQYV.

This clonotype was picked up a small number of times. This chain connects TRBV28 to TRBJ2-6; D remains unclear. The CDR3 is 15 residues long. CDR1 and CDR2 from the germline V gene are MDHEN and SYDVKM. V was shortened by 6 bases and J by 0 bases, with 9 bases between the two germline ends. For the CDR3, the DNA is TGTGCCAGCAGAGGTTACGGCTCTGGGGCCAACGTCCTGACTTTC. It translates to CASRGYGSGANVLTF.

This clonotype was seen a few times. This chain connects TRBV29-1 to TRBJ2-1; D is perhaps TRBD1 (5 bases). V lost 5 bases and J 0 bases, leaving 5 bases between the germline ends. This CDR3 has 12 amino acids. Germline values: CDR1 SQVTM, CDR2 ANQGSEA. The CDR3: CSVRGSYNEQFF. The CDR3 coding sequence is TGCAGCGTTAGGGGCTCCTACAATGAGCAGTTCTTC.

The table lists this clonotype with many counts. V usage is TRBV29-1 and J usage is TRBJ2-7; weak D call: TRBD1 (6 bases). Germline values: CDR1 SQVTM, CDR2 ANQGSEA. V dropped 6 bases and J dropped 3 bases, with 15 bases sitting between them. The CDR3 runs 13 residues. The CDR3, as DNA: TGCAGCGTAGAAACCGAGGGGGACTACGAGCAGTACTTC. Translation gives CSVETEGDYEQYF.

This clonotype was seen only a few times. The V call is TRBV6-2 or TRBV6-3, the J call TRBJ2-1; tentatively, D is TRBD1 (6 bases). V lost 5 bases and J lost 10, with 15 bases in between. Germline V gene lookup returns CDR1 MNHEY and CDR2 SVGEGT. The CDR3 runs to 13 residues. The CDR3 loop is CASSHGQLKEQFF. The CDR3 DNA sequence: TGTGCCAGCAGTCATGGACAGTTGAAGGAGCAGTTCTTC.

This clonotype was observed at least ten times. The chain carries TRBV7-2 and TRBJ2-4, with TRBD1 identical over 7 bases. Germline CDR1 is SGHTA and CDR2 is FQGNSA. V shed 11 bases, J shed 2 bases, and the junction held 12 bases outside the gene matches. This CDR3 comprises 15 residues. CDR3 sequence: CASARQGPTKNIQYF. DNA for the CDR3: TGTGCCTCCGCCCGACAGGGTCCTACCAAAAACATTCAGTACTTC.

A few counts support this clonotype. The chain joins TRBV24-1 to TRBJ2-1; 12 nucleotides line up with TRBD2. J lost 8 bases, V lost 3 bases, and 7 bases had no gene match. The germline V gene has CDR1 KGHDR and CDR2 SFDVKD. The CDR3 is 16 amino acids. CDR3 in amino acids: CATSDTRLAGADEQFF. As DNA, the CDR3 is TGTGCCACCAGTGATACCCGACTAGCGGGGGCGGATGAGCAGTTCTTC.

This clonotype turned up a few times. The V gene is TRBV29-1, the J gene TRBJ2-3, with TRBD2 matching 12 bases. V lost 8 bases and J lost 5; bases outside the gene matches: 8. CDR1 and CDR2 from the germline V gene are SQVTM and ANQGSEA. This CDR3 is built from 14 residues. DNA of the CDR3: TGCAGCTTACGACTAGCGGGGGTGGAAGATACGCAGTATTTT. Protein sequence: CSLRLAGVEDTQYF.

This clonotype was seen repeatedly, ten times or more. The CDR3 region has the DNA TGTGCCAGCAGCCCGGTTGGGGGGGCCTACAATGAGCAGTTCTTC. This gives the protein CASSPVGGAYNEQFF. The chain couples TRBV7-9 to TRBJ2-1; the match to TRBD2 covers 7 bases. Germline-derived CDR1 and CDR2 are SEHNR and FQNEAQ (reference sequence). V lost 5 bases and J lost 2; bases outside the gene matches: 6. The CDR3 has 15 amino acids.

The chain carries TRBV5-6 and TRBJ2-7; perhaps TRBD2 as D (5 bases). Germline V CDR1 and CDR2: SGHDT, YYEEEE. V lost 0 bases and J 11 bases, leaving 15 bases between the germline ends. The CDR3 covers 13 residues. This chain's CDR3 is CASSLEAGVRKYV. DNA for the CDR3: TGTGCCAGCAGCTTGGAAGCCGGGGTCAGGAAGTACGTC.

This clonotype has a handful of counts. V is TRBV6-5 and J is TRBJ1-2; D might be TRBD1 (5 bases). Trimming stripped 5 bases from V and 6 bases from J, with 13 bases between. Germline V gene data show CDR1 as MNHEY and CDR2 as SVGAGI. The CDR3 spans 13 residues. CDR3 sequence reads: CASSPRQGDGYTF. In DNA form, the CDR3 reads TGTGCCAGCAGTCCCCGCCAGGGTGATGGCTACACCTTC.

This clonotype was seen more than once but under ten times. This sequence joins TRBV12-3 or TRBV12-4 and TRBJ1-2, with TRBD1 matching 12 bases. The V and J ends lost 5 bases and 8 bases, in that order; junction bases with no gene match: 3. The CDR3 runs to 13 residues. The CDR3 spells CASSGTGGWGYTF. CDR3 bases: TGTGCCAGCAGTGGGACAGGGGGCTGGGGCTACACCTTC.

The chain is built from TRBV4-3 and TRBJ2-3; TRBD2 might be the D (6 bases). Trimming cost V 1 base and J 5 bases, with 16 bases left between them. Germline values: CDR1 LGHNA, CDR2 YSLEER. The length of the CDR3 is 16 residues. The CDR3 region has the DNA TGCGCCAGCAGCCAAGGCTCTCACAGGAGGGGAGATACGCAGTATTTT. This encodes CASSQGSHRRGDTQYF.

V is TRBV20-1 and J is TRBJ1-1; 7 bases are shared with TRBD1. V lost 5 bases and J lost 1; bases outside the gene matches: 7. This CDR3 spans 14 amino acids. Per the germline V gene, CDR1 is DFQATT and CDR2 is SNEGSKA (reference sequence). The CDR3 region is CSAPQGVPNTEAFF. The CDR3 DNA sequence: TGCAGTGCTCCCCAGGGGGTTCCGAACACTGAAGCTTTCTTT.

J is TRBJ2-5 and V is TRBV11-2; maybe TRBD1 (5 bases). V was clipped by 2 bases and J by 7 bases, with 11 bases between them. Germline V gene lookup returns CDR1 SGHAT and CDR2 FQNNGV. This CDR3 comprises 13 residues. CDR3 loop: CASSLTSTGTQYF. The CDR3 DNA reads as TGTGCCAGCAGCTTAACGAGTACAGGGACCCAGTACTTC.

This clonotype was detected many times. CDR3 region: CASSFLAGGQETQYF. CDR3 bases: TGCGCCAGCAGCTTCCTAGCGGGGGGGCAAGAGACCCAGTACTTC. The rearrangement links TRBV5-1 to TRBJ2-5, with 12 nucleotides matching TRBD2. Germline V gene lookup returns CDR1 SGHRS and CDR2 YFSETQ. V shed 2 bases, J shed 2 bases, and the junction held 1 base outside the gene matches. CDR3 length: 15 amino acids.